This TCR beta chain was identified during a study of T cell changes during pregnancy in multiple sclerosis. This CDR3 is built from 16 residues. V lost 1 base to trimming and J lost 7 bases, with 19 bases between them. CDR1 and CDR2 (germline): SGHDN, FVKESK. This table comes from immunoSEQ multiplex PCR, and its TCRdb copy is limited to in-frame clones, with some not included. The sample holds about 48,000 clones, approximately 95% seen once. The gene calls are TRBV14 and TRBJ1-1; TRBD1 might be the D (5 bases). The receptor comes from a female donor with multiple sclerosis, enrolled in a pregnancy study. This material consisted of CD4+ T cells from peripheral blood mononuclear cells, taken in the first trimester of pregnancy. Here the CDR3 reads CASSQALQSLQGEAFF. In DNA form, the CDR3 reads TGTGCCAGCAGCCAAGCTTTACAATCTCTGCAGGGTGAAGCTTTCTTT.